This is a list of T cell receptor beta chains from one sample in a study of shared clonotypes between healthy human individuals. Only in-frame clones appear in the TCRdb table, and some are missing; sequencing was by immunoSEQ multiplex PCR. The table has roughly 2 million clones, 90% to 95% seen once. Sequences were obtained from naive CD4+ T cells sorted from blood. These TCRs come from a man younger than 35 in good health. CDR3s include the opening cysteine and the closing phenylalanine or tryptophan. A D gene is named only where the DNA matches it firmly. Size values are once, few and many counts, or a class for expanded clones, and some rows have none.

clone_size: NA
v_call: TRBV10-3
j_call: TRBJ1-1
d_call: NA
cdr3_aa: CAISGGSAGTSTEAFF
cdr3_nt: TGTGCCATCAGTGGAGGCTCGGCAGGGACTAGCACTGAAGCTTTCTTT

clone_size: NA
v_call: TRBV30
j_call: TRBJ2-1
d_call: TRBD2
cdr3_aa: CAWNPGTSGYNEQFF
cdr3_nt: TGTGCCTGGAACCCTGGGACTAGCGGCTACAATGAGCAGTTCTTC

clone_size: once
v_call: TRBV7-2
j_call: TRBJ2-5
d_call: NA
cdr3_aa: CASSLGGGSEETQYF
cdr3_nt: TGTGCCAGCAGCTTAGGGGGGGGCTCCGAAGAGACCCAGTACTTC

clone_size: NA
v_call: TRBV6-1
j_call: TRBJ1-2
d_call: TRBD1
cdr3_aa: CASSRQGSANYGYTF
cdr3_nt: TGTGCCAGCAGCCGACAGGGTTCAGCTAACTATGGCTACACCTTC

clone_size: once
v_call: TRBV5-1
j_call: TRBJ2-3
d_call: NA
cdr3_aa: CASSTTGSGDTQYF
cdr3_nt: TGCGCCAGCAGCACGACCGGGTCGGGAGATACGCAGTATTTT

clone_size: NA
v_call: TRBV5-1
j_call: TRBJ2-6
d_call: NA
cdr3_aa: CASSFSPPFTGYSGANVLTF
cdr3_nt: TGCGCCAGCAGCTTTTCCCCACCTTTTACAGGCTACTCTGGGGCCAACGTCCTGACTTTC

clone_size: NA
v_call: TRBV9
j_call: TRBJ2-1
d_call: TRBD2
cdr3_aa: CASSRQIRLAKDNEQFF
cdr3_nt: TGTGCCAGCAGCAGACAAATTAGACTAGCCAAGGATAATGAGCAGTTCTTC

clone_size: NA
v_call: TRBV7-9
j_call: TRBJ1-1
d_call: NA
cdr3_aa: CASSLGGWTEAFF
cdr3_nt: TGTGCCAGCAGCTTAGGGGGATGGACTGAAGCTTTCTTT

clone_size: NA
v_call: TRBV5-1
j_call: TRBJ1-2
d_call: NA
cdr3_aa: CASSLEQGSDGYTF
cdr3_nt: TGCGCCAGCAGCTTGGAACAGGGCTCGGATGGCTACACCTTC

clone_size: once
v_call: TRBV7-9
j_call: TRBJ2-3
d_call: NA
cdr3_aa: CASSLGQSTDTQYF
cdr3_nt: TGTGCCAGCAGCTTAGGACAGAGCACAGATACGCAGTATTTT

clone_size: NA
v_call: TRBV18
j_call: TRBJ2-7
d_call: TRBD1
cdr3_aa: CASSPQAGQGFIEQYF
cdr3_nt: TGTGCCAGCTCACCACAAGCGGGACAGGGGTTCATCGAGCAGTACTTC

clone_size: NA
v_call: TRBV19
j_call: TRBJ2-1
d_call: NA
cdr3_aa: CASSIVPYNEQFF
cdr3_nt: TGTGCCAGTAGTATAGTGCCGTACAATGAGCAGTTCTTC

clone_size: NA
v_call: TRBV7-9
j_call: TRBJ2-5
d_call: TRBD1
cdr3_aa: CASSYSLTGVQETQYF
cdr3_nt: TGTGCCAGCAGTTATTCGCTAACAGGGGTCCAAGAGACCCAGTACTTC

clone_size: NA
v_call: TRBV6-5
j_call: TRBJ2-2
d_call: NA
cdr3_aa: CASSYRSTNTGELFF
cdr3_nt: TGTGCCAGCAGTTACCGGTCCACGAACACCGGGGAGCTGTTTTTT

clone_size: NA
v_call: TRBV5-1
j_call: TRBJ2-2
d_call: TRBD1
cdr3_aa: CASSLARTGVAGELFF
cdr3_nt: TGCGCCAGCAGCTTGGCAAGGACAGGGGTAGCCGGGGAGCTGTTTTTT

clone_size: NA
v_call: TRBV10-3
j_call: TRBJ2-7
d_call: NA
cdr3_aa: CAISGGAREQYF
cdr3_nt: TGTGCCATCAGTGGGGGGGCCCGGGAGCAGTACTTC

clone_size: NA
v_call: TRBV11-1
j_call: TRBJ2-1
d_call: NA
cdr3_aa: CASSPYMLGSYNEQFF
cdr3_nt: TGTGCCAGCAGCCCTTATATGCTAGGGTCCTACAATGAGCAGTTCTTC

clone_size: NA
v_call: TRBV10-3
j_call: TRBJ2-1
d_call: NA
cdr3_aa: CAISSGASSYNEQFF
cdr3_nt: TGTGCCATCAGCTCAGGGGCCAGCTCCTACAATGAGCAGTTCTTC

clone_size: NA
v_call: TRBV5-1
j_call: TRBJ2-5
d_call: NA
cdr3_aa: CASSPLGSGRETQYF
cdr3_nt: TGCGCCAGCAGCCCGCTTGGGTCAGGGAGAGAGACCCAGTACTTC

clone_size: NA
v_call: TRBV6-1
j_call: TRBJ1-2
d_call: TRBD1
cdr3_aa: CASSTDRARGYTF
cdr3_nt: TGTGCCAGCAGTACCGACAGGGCGCGGGGCTACACCTTC

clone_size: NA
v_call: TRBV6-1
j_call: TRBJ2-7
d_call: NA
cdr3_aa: CASSLQGVPAGEQYF
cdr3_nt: TGTGCCAGCTCCCTACAGGGTGTCCCCGCGGGAGAGCAGTACTTC

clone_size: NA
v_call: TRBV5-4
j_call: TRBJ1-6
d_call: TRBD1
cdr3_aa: CASSLGQGLMGSPLHF
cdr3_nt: TGTGCCAGCAGCTTGGGACAGGGACTAATGGGTTCACCCCTCCACTTT

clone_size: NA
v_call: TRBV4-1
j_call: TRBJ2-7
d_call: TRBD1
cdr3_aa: CASSSPLGQTYEQYF
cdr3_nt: TGCGCCAGCAGCTCCCCATTGGGACAGACCTACGAGCAGTACTTC

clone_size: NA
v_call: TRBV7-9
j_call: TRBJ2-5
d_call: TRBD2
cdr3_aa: CASSLRTSGSETQYF
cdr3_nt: TGTGCCAGCAGCTTACGTACTAGCGGGAGTGAGACCCAGTACTTC

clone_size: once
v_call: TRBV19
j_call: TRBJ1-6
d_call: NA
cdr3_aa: CASRDEFSPLHF
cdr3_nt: TGTGCCAGTAGGGACGAGTTTTCACCCCTCCACTTT

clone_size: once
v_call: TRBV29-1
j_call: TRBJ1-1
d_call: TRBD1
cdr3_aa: CSVSTGLPWNTEAFF
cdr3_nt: TGCAGCGTTTCGACAGGGCTACCCTGGAACACTGAAGCTTTCTTT

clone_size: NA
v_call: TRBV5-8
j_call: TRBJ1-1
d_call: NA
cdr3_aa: CASSSPRTQAFF
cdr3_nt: TGTGCCAGCAGCTCTCCAAGGACGCAAGCTTTCTTT

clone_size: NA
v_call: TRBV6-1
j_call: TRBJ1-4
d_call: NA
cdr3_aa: CASSVFWGGSGELFF
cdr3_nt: TGTGCCAGCAGTGTTTTTTGGGGGGGCTCGGGAGAACTGTTTTTT

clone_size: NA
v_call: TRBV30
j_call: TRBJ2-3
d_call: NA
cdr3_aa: CAWMGGTTQYF
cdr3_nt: TGTGCCTGGATGGGGGGTACTACGCAGTATTTT

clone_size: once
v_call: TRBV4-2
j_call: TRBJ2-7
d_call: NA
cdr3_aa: CASSQEWSPIPYEQYF
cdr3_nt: TGTGCCAGCAGCCAAGAATGGTCGCCCATACCCTACGAGCAGTACTTC

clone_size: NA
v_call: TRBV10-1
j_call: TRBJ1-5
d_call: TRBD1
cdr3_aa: CASSGETGQPQHF
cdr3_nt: TGCGCCAGCAGTGGGGAGACAGGGCAGCCCCAGCATTTT

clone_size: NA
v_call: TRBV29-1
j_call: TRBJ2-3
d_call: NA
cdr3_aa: CSVPGRTLTSSTDTQYF
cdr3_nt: TGCAGCGTTCCGGGACGGACTCTTACCTCTAGCACAGATACGCAGTATTTT

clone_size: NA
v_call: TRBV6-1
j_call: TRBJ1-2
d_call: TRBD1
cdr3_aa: CASSVGTGIMGTYGYTF
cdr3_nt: TGTGCCAGCAGTGTTGGGACAGGGATCATGGGGACTTATGGCTACACCTTC

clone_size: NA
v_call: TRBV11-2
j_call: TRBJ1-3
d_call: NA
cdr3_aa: CASSNVYSGNTIYF
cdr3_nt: TGTGCCAGCAGCAACGTCTACTCTGGAAACACCATATATTTT

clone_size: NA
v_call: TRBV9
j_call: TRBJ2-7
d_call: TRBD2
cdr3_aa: CASSVGLAGAEQYF
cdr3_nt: TGTGCCAGCAGCGTAGGACTAGCGGGAGCCGAGCAGTACTTC

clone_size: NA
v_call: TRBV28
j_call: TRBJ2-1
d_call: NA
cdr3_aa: CASTAVGLRGQFF
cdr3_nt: TGTGCCAGCACCGCCGTCGGGCTAAGGGGGCAGTTCTTC

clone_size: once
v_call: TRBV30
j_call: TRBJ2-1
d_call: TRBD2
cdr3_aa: CAWNHLAGDNEQFF
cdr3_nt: TGTGCCTGGAATCATCTAGCGGGAGACAATGAGCAGTTCTTC

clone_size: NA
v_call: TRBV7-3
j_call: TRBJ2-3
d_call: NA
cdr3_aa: CASSLLPTDTQYF
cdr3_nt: TGTGCCAGCAGCTTGCTGCCCACAGATACGCAGTATTTT

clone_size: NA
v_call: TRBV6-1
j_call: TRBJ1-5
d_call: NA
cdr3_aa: CASRGLHNQPQHF
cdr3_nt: TGTGCCAGCAGGGGGCTTCATAATCAGCCCCAGCATTTT

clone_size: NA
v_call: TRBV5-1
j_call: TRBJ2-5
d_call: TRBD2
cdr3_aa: CASRGLAGMETQYF
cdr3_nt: TGCGCCAGCAGGGGACTAGCGGGGATGGAGACCCAGTACTTC

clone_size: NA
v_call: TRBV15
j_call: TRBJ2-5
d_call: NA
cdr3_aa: CATSRELASLGETQYF
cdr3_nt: TGTGCCACCAGCAGGGAGCTAGCGAGTTTGGGGGAGACCCAGTACTTC

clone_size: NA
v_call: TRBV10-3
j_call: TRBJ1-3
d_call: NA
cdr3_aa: CAISSGSGNTIYF
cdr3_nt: TGTGCCATCAGTTCGGGTTCTGGAAACACCATATATTTT

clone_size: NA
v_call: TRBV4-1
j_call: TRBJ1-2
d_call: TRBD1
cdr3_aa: CASSQEQGIGYTF
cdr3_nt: TGCGCCAGCAGCCAGGAACAGGGGATTGGCTACACCTTC

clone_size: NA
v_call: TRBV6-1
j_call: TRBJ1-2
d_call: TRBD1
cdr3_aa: CASRSWDRTSGYTF
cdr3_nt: TGTGCCAGCAGATCGTGGGACAGGACTAGCGGCTACACCTTC

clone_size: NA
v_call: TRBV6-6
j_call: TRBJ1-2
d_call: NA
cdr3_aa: CASSYEAGKGYGYTF
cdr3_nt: TGTGCCAGCAGTTACGAGGCAGGGAAGGGTTATGGCTACACCTTC

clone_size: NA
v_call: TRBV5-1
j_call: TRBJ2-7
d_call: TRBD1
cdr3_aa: CASSWIGQGRSYEQYF
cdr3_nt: TGCGCCAGCAGCTGGATTGGACAGGGGAGATCCTACGAGCAGTACTTC

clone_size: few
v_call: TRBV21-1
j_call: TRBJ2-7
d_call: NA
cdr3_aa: CASSNGPYF
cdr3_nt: TGTGCCAGCAGCAACGGCCCGTACTTC

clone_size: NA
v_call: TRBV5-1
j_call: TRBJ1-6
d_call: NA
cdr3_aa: CASSLRGVDYNSPLHF
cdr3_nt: TGCGCCAGCAGCTTAAGGGGGGTAGACTATAATTCACCCCTCCACTTT

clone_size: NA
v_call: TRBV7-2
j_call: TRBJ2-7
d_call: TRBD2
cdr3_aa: CASSRRGAIYEQYF
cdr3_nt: TGTGCCAGCAGCCGGCGGGGGGCAATTTACGAGCAGTACTTC